Below, 21 T cell receptor beta chains from the same sample are listed, as sequenced in a study of blood T cell repertoires in COVID-19. Sequencing used immunoSEQ multiplex PCR; TCRdb keeps in-frame clones, though not all of them. The sample consists of roughly 180,000 clones, about 76% of them appearing once. Sequences were obtained from peripheral blood. These receptors were taken from a woman aged 50 to 65 with active or convalescent COVID-19.

The J gene is TRBJ1-4, the V gene TRBV24-1, with D possibly matching TRBD1 (5 bases). V lost 0 bases and J 6 bases, leaving 13 bases between the germline ends. The CDR3 spans 16 residues. The germline CDR1 and CDR2 sequences are KGHDR and SFDVKD. The DNA of the CDR3 is TGTGCCACCAGTGATTTGCTTCAGGGAGGCGATGAAAAACTGTTTTTT. Amino acid sequence: CATSDLLQGGDEKLFF.

The rearrangement links TRBV18 to TRBJ2-2; D remains unclear. From germline, CDR1 is KGHSH and CDR2 LQKENI. V shed 4 bases and J shed 0 bases, with 12 bases lying between them. The CDR3 runs to 16 residues. The CDR3: CASSQHPVPNTGELFF. The CDR3 DNA reads TGTGCCAGCTCACAACATCCAGTACCGAACACCGGGGAGCTGTTTTTT.

This chain uses TRBV21-1 with TRBJ2-7; the table's D call, TRBD1, has no DNA check behind it. TRBV21-1 is listed as a pseudogene. This CDR3 has 16 residues. In nucleotides, the CDR3 is TGTGCCAGCAGCGGACGGGACAACCCCTTCGAGGTCGAGCAGTACTTC. Its protein is CASSGRDNPFEVEQYF.

The V and J genes are TRBV5-5 and TRBJ2-7, with 9 bases fitting TRBD2. Trimming cost V 0 bases and J 0 bases; bases outside gene matches: 4. The CDR3 covers 16 residues. CDR1 is SGHKS and CDR2 is YYEKEE in the germline V gene (reference sequence). The CDR3: CASSLGPSGTSYEQYF. The CDR3 bases are TGTGCCAGCAGCTTGGGGCCTAGCGGGACCTCCTACGAGCAGTACTTC.

The chain couples TRBV5-1 to TRBJ1-1, with a tentative D call TRBD1 (5 bases). CDR1 is SGHRS, CDR2 YFSETQ, per germline. The germline V and J ends were trimmed by 4 bases and 3 bases, with 13 bases remaining between them. This CDR3 spans 14 amino acids. The CDR3 loop reads CASSPGGIDTEAFF. The CDR3 nucleotides are TGCGCCAGCAGCCCCGGGGGTATTGACACTGAAGCTTTCTTT.

The chain uses TRBV6-1 and TRBJ1-2, with 10 bases aligning to TRBD1. Germline V gene lookup returns CDR1 MNHNS and CDR2 SASEGT. The V segment lost 1 base and the J segment 4 bases; nucleotides outside the gene matches: 3. The CDR3 sequence is 15 residues long. The CDR3 DNA sequence: TGTGCCAGCAGTGAAGACGGGACAGGGGCCTATGGCTACACCTTC. Protein: CASSEDGTGAYGYTF.

The chain has TRBV6-1 and TRBJ1-6; D is unclear. Trimming pared 1 base from V and 0 bases from J, leaving 10 bases between. This CDR3 contains 17 residues. Germline V gene data show CDR1 as MNHNS and CDR2 as SASEGT. The CDR3 region has the DNA TGTGCCAGCAGTGAAGAGTTGGTGAGCTCCTATAATTCACCCCTCCACTTT. Translating it yields CASSEELVSSYNSPLHF.

This chain joins TRBV4-3 and TRBJ2-1, with D perhaps TRBD1 (5 bases). Trimming removed 1 base from V and 0 bases from J, with 10 bases in between. Germline CDR1 and CDR2: LGHNA and YSLEER. The CDR3 runs 16 residues. CDR3 sequence (DNA): TGCGCCAGCAGCCAAGGACAGACGAACTCCTACAATGAGCAGTTCTTC. This gives the protein CASSQGQTNSYNEQFF.

This clone was counted a single time. This chain uses TRBV20-1 with TRBJ1-2; D call uncertain. Trimming cost V 3 bases and J 0 bases, with 5 bases left between them. The CDR3 extends over 12 amino acids. CDR1 is DFQATT and CDR2 is SNEGSKA in the germline V gene (reference sequence). CDR3 coding DNA: TGCAGTGCTAGTACATCTAACTATGGCTACACCTTC. Protein sequence: CSASTSNYGYTF.

The genes are TRBV18 and TRBJ2-1, with 7 bases aligning to TRBD2. J lost 8 bases, V lost 1 base, and 8 bases had no gene match. This CDR3 region has 15 residues. From germline, CDR1 is KGHSH and CDR2 LQKENI. In nucleotides, the CDR3 is TGTGCCAGCTCACCACAAACGGGAGGCGAGGATGAGCAGTTCTTC. This gives the protein CASSPQTGGEDEQFF.

This sequence joins TRBV4-1 and TRBJ1-6; D is perhaps TRBD1 (5 bases). V was shortened by 1 base and J by 15 bases, with 16 bases between the two germline ends. CDR1 is MGHRA and CDR2 is YSYEKL in the germline V gene. The CDR3 covers 14 residues. The CDR3 loop is CASSQGTMIGGLHF. The CDR3 DNA follows: TGCGCCAGCAGCCAAGGGACAATGATCGGGGGCCTCCACTTT.

This rearrangement joins TRBV21-1 to TRBJ2-5; no check of the table's D call, TRBD2, against the DNA was made. TRBV21-1 counts as a pseudogene. The CDR3 length is 18 residues. In nucleotides, the CDR3 is TGTGCCAGCAGCAAAGGCGGGACTAGCGGGAGAACTTGGAAGACCCAGTACTTC. This sequence encodes CASSKGGTSGRTWKTQYF.

This clone was recorded only once. This chain connects TRBV27 to TRBJ2-1, with TRBD2 as a possible D gene (5 bases). The CDR3 sequence is 13 residues long. The germline gives CDR1 MNHEY, CDR2 SMNVEV (reference sequence). V was trimmed by 3 bases and J by 4 bases, leaving 7 bases between them. CDR3 in DNA: TGTGCCAGCAGTTTCCGGACTTACAATGAGCAGTTCTTC. As protein: CASSFRTYNEQFF.

In this sample, this clone turned up many times. This sequence joins TRBV28 and TRBJ1-1, with 9 bases aligning to TRBD1. CDR1 and CDR2 from the germline V gene are MDHEN and SYDVKM. The CDR3 extends over 14 amino acids. Trimming removed 6 bases from V and 5 bases from J; junction bases left unmatched: 7. This CDR3 is CASRGQGIGTEAFF. Written as DNA, the CDR3 is TGTGCCAGCAGGGGACAGGGAATAGGGACTGAAGCTTTCTTT.

The genes are TRBV2 and TRBJ1-5; D may be TRBD1 (5 bases). V lost 1 base, J lost 4 bases, and 11 bases lay in between. This CDR3 is 15 amino acids long. Looked up from germline, CDR1 is SNHLY and CDR2 is FYNNEI. CDR3 in amino acids: CASSEGQSPNQPQHF. DNA of the CDR3: TGTGCCAGCAGTGAAGGACAGTCCCCAAATCAGCCCCAGCATTTT.

This clone was seen repeatedly, ten times or more. V gene TRBV29-1 combines with J gene TRBJ1-2; 7 nucleotides line up with TRBD1. CDR3 length: 13 residues. Losses at the gene ends were 0 bases for V and 12 bases for J; bases not matched to a gene: 10. Germline V gene data show CDR1 as SQVTM and CDR2 as ANQGSEA. The CDR3 bases are TGCAGCGTTGAAGATCTTAGAAAGGGGGCCCACACCTTC. Translation: CSVEDLRKGAHTF. Together with reference TRBV29-1 and TRBJ1-2, the CDR3 gives the full variable domain: SAVISQKPSRDICQRGTSLTIQCQVDSQVTMMFWYRQQPGQSLTLIATANQGSEATYESGFVIDKFPISRPNLTFSTLTVSNMSPEDSSIYLCSVEDLRKGAHTFGSGTRLTVV.

Only a few counts were recorded for this clone. This chain links TRBV27 with TRBJ1-4, with 9 nucleotides matching TRBD1. CDR3 size: 15 residues. V dropped 5 bases and J dropped 8; count of bases not matched to a gene: 9. Germline V gene lookup returns CDR1 MNHEY and CDR2 SMNVEV (reference sequence). The CDR3: CASSRTGTGPEKLFF. The CDR3 region has the DNA TGTGCCAGCAGTAGAACCGGGACAGGGCCCGAAAAACTGTTTTTT.

The chain couples TRBV2 to TRBJ2-1, with 8 bases fitting TRBD1. Germline CDR1 is SNHLY and CDR2 is FYNNEI. This CDR3 is built from 15 residues. V lost 6 bases and J lost 4; bases outside the gene matches: 8. CDR3 DNA sequence: TGTGCCAGCAGCGGGGGACAGGCGATTTACAATGAGCAGTTCTTC. It is translated as CASSGGQAIYNEQFF.

This clone was found a few times. This rearrangement joins TRBV18 to TRBJ1-3; no firm D call. The CDR3 is 16 residues long. V was trimmed by 3 bases and J by 1 base, leaving 13 bases between them. In germline, CDR1 is KGHSH, CDR2 LQKENI. Here the CDR3 reads CASSPVPGNSGNTIYF. The CDR3 nucleotides are TGTGCCAGCTCACCTGTACCGGGGAATTCTGGAAACACCATATATTTT.

The chain combines TRBV20-1 with TRBJ2-1; TRBD2 matches at 7 bases. This CDR3 comprises 15 residues. The V segment lost 3 bases and the J segment 12 bases; nucleotides outside the gene matches: 17. From germline, CDR1 is DFQATT and CDR2 SNEGSKA (reference sequence). This CDR3 is CSASRGDSPVRGQFF. The CDR3 coding sequence is TGCAGTGCTAGTCGGGGGGACTCTCCCGTACGGGGGCAGTTCTTC.

This chain uses TRBV20-1 with TRBJ1-6; TRBD1 matches at 7 bases. The ends lost 3 bases at V and 9 bases at J; junction bases unmatched: 5. Per the germline V gene, CDR1 is DFQATT and CDR2 is SNEGSKA (reference sequence). There are 13 residues in the CDR3. CDR3: CSASTGDFSPLHF. The CDR3 nucleotides are TGCAGTGCTAGTACAGGGGACTTTTCACCCCTCCACTTT.